This T cell receptor beta chain was sequenced during a study of blood T cell repertoires in COVID-19. This table comes from immunoSEQ multiplex PCR, and its TCRdb copy is limited to in-frame clones, with some not included. The sample shows some 200,000 clones, 94% of them seen only once. Per germline, CDR1 KGHSH and CDR2 LQKENI. CDR3 length equals 16 residues. V was pared by 3 bases and J by 2 bases, with 14 bases between. The chain couples TRBV18 to TRBJ2-1, with D possibly matching TRBD1 (5 bases). Source material: peripheral blood. The TCR originated in a man aged 25 to 40 with COVID-19, enrolled during active disease. The CDR3 DNA reads as TGTGCCAGCTCACCCCAGGACAACCCTCCCTACAATGAGCAGTTCTTC. This codes for CASSPQDNPPYNEQFF.